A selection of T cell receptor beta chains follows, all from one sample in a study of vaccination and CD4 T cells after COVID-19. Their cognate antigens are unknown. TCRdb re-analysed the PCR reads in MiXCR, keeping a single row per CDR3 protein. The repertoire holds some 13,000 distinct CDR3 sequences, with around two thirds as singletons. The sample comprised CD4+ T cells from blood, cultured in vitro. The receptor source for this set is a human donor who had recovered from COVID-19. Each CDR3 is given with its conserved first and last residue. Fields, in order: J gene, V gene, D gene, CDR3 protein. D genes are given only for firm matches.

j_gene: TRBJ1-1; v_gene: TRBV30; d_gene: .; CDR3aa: CAWSKGMNTEAFF
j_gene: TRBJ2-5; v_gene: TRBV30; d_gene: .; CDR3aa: CAWSVSNQETQYF
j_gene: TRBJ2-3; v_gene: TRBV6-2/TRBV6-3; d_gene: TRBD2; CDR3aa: CASSYLSGSLDTQYF
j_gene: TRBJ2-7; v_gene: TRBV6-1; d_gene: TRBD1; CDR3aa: CASSTTGTASYEQYF
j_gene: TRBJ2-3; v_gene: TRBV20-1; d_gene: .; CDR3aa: CSARSGSTDTQYF
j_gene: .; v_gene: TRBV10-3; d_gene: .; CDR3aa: CAISDRHVYEQYF
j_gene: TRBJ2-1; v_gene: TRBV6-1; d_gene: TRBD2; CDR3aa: CASRWTSDNEQFF
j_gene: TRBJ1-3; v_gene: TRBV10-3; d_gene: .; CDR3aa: CAISESTGIGNTIYF
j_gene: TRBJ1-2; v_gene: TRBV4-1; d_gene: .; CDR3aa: CASSQDPAGDGYTF
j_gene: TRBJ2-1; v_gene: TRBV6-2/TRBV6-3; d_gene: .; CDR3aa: CASSYSARIGTNEQFF
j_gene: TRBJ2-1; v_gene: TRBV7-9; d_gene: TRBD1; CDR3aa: CASNTPGEGAFNEQFF
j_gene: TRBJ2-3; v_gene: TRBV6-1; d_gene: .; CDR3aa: CASTWEADTQYF
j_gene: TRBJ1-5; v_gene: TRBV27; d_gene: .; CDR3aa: CASREEGRGDQPQHF
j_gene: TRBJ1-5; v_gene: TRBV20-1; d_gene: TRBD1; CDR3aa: CSAGTGFRNQPQHF
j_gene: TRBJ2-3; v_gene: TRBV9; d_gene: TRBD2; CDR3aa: CASSVSGLAGNWGTDTQYF
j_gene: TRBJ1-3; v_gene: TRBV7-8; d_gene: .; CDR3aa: CASSLDLQERSGNTIYF
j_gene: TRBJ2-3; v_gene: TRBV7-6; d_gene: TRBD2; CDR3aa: CASSLIAGAGDTQYF
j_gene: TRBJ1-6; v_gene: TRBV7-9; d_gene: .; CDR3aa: CASSLWYHPEVDSPLHF
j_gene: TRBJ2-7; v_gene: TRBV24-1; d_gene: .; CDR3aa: CATSDSGTFPYEQYF
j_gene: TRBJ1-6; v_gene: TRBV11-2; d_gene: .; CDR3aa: CASSLDNSPLHF
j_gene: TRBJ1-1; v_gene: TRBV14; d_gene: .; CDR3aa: CASSQGGGNTEAFF
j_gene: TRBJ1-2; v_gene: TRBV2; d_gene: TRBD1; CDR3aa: CASNTGTGMGGYTF